This TCR beta chain was sequenced for a study of T cells in localized non-small cell lung cancer. This table comes from immunoSEQ multiplex PCR, and its TCRdb copy is limited to in-frame clones, with some not included. The sample holds 20,000 to 25,000 clones, less than 85% seen once. Study observations and caveats: Patients showing higher blood T cell density tended to see longer overall survival. Among the top 100 tumor clones, a median 57 appeared in adjacent lung.

Notes on this clone: Its cognate antigen is unknown. Other DNA variants within this sample encode the same CDR3.

The CDR3 has 15 amino acids. V lost 2 bases to trimming and J lost 0 bases, with 11 bases between them. Germline V gene sequence: CDR1 SGHDT, CDR2 YYEEEE. This receptor was taken from a man aged 35 to 69 with stage I lung adenocarcinoma. The chain combines TRBV5-6 with TRBJ1-2; D may be TRBD1 (5 bases). The starting material was peripheral blood, obtained before any cancer treatment. The CDR3 is CASSFATDSNYGYTF. CDR3 DNA sequence: TGTGCCAGCAGCTTCGCGACAGACTCTAACTATGGCTACACCTTC.